The entry below describes one T cell receptor beta chain. Antigen unknown. The sample originates from a study of a mutant IDH1 vaccine in newly diagnosed glioma. Study conclusions and caveats: Alterations occurring in top peripheral T cell clonotypes seemed unrelated to pseudoprogression.

Profiling relied on immunoSEQ multiplex PCR, and the TCRdb table lists in-frame clones only, not all of them. Seen here are roughly 34,000 clones, more than 80% observed once, and the top ten hold about 5.2%. Regarding time point: week 47, end of study. Vaccination comprised doses that each held 300 ug of mutant IDH1 20-mer peptide, plus topical imiquimod. Eight vaccinations reached patients in weeks 1, 3, 5, 7, 11, 15, 19 and 23. Donors had new WHO grade 3 or 4 IDH1-mutant, ATRX-lost astrocytomas. The germline V gene has CDR1 GTSNPN and CDR2 SVGIG (reference sequence). The CDR3 runs 13 residues. The TCR sequence derives from a woman aged 40 to 49 with glioma. Sequenced material: PBMCs, taken from a glioma patient whose treatment included an IDH1 peptide vaccine. This rearrangement joins TRBV30 to TRBJ2-5; D not resolved. The J call is doubtful: the DNA matches TRBJ2-7 better. The CDR3: CAWRAPVSYEQYF. CDR3 bases: TGTGCCTGGAGGGCCCCCGTCTCCTACGAGCAGTACTTC.